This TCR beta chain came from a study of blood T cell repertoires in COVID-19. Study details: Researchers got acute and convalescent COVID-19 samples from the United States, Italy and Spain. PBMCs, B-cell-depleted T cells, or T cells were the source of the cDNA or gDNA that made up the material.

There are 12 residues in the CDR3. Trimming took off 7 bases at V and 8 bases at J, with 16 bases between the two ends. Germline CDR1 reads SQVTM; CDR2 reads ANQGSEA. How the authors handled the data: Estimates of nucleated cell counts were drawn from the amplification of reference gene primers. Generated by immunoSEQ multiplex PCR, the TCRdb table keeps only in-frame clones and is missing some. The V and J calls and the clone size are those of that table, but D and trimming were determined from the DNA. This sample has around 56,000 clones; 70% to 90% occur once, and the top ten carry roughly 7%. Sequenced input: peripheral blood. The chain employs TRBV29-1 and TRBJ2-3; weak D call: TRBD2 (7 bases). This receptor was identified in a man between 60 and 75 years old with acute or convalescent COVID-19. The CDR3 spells CSGGGGRGTQYF. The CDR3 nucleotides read TGCAGCGGGGGCGGGGGCAGGGGTACGCAGTATTTT.